This is a list of T cell receptor beta chains from one sample in a study of response to subunit inactivated influenza vaccine. Each CDR3 protein gets one entry after TCRdb re-called the RT-PCR reads with MiXCR. The table includes some 480,000 distinct CDR3 sequences, approximately 11% detected once. The material was PBMCs from blood, obtained 35 to 45 days after vaccination. The receptors were gathered from a man between 50 and 59 years old who received an inactivated influenza vaccine. Each CDR3 is given with its conserved first and last residue. D genes are given only for firm matches. Clone sizes are given selectively: once, few, many, or a class where the clone is expanded.

V	D	size	J	CDR3	DNA
TRBV6-2/TRBV6-3	TRBD1	.	TRBJ2-1	CASSRTGGYYNEQFF	TGTGCCAGCAGTCGGACAGGGGGATACTACAATGAGCAGTTCTTC
TRBV20-1	.	.	TRBJ2-7	CSASIGYEQYF	TGCAGTGCCTCTATCGGATACGAGCAGTACTTC
TRBV12-3/TRBV12-4	TRBD2	.	TRBJ2-7	CASSWTSGSREQYF	TGTGCCAGCAGTTGGACTAGCGGGAGCCGAGAGCAGTACTTC
TRBV20-1	.	.	TRBJ2-7	CSANYEQYF	TGCAGTGCCAATTACGAGCAGTACTTC
TRBV20-1	.	.	TRBJ2-3	CSASPFTDTQYF	TGCAGTGCTAGTCCTTTCACAGATACGCAGTATTTT
TRBV7-9	TRBD2	once	TRBJ2-1	CASSWVSSGRNEQFF	TGTGCCAGCAGCTGGGTGTCTAGCGGGAGAAATGAGCAGTTCTTC
TRBV5-1	.	few	TRBJ2-7	CASSLDLGLPYEQYF	TGCGCCAGCAGCTTGGATCTAGGGCTCCCTTACGAGCAGTACTTC
TRBV18	.	.	TRBJ2-7	CASSPPANMDLEQYF	TGTGCCAGCTCACCACCGGCTAATATGGACCTCGAGCAGTACTTC
TRBV5-1	TRBD1	.	TRBJ2-1	CASGPGQVYNEQFF	TGCGCCAGCGGCCCGGGACAGGTCTACAATGAGCAGTTCTTC
TRBV15	TRBD2	few	TRBJ2-1	CATSELTSARDNEQFF	TGTGCCACCAGCGAACTGACTAGCGCGAGGGACAATGAGCAGTTCTTC
TRBV6-5	TRBD2	many	TRBJ2-1	CASSYSGGAGGKNEQFF	TGTGCCAGCAGTTACTCGGGAGGAGCGGGAGGGAAGAATGAGCAGTTCTTC
TRBV6-2/TRBV6-3	TRBD1	many	TRBJ2-6	CASSSTPGQVTGANVLTF	TGTGCCAGCAGTTCAACCCCGGGACAGGTTACTGGGGCCAACGTCCTGACTTTC
TRBV7-9	TRBD2	.	TRBJ2-3	CASSFLAGKADTQYF	TGTGCCAGCAGCTTCTTAGCGGGGAAGGCAGATACGCAGTATTTT
TRBV7-2	TRBD1	many	TRBJ2-1	CASSLDRGGNEQFF	TGTGCCAGCAGCTTGGACAGGGGTGGCAATGAGCAGTTCTTC
TRBV3-1	.	few	TRBJ2-1	CASGAVSNEQFF	TGTGCCAGCGGGGCGGTGAGCAATGAGCAGTTCTTC
TRBV3-1	.	few	TRBJ2-1	CASSQGSGGLGNEQFF	TGTGCCAGCAGCCAAGGGTCAGGAGGGCTGGGGAATGAGCAGTTCTTC
TRBV20-1	.	few	TRBJ2-7	CSAREGISYYEQYF	TGCAGTGCTAGAGAGGGGATCTCCTACTACGAGCAGTACTTC
TRBV2	TRBD1	.	TRBJ1-5	CASSGIRQGYQPQHF	TGTGCCAGCAGTGGTATTCGACAGGGGTATCAGCCCCAGCATTTT
TRBV7-2	.	few	TRBJ2-3	CASSLGVRAQYF	TGTGCCAGCAGCTTAGGGGTGCGTGCGCAGTATTTT
TRBV25-1	.	few	TRBJ2-1	CASSEPGPYNEQFF	TGTGCCAGCAGTGAACCTGGACCCTACAATGAGCAGTTCTTC
TRBV12-3/TRBV12-4	.	.	TRBJ2-4	CASSSGVAKNIQYF	TGTGCCAGCAGTTCCGGGGTAGCCAAAAACATTCAGTACTTC
TRBV20-1	.	.	TRBJ2-3	CSAEAQAADTQYF	TGCAGTGCTGAGGCTCAAGCGGCAGATACGCAGTATTTT
TRBV7-2	.	few	TRBJ2-7	CASSYRAREQYF	TGTGCCAGCAGTTACAGGGCCCGCGAGCAGTACTTC
TRBV4-2	TRBD1	few	TRBJ2-7	CASSRTTGVYEQYF	TGTGCCAGCAGCCGGACCACAGGGGTCTACGAGCAGTACTTC
TRBV7-2	.	few	TRBJ2-2	CASSLADTNTGELFF	TGTGCCAGCAGCTTAGCTGATACGAACACCGGGGAGCTGTTTTTT
TRBV29-1	.	few	TRBJ2-5	CSVDRWVPQETQYF	TGCAGCGTTGATAGGTGGGTCCCCCAAGAGACCCAGTACTTC
TRBV10-3	.	.	TRBJ1-2	CAIGSRGGDYGYTF	TGTGCCATCGGGAGCAGGGGAGGCGACTATGGCTACACCTTC
TRBV10-3	.	few	TRBJ1-5	CAISEVGAQPQHF	TGTGCCATCAGTGAGGTGGGAGCTCAGCCCCAGCATTTT
TRBV5-1	.	.	TRBJ1-1	CASKQVDFF	TGCGCCAGCAAACAGGTGGATTTCTTT
TRBV11-2	.	many	TRBJ2-7	CASGEGVTNSYEQYF	TGTGCCAGCGGGGAGGGGGTGACTAATTCCTACGAGCAGTACTTC
TRBV7-2	.	.	TRBJ1-4	CASAPMATNERLSF	TGTGCCAGCGCGCCCATGGCAACTAATGAAAGACTGTCTTTT
TRBV20-1	TRBD1	many	TRBJ2-1	CSAIPRDRREQFF	TGCAGTGCTATTCCAAGGGACAGGCGTGAGCAGTTCTTC
TRBV24-1	.	.	TRBJ2-7	CAPDPSRGLEQYF	TGTGCCCCAGACCCCTCCCGTGGTCTCGAGCAGTACTTC
TRBV24-1	.	few	TRBJ2-2	CATSDSAPEELFF	TGTGCCACCAGTGATTCGGCCCCGGAGGAGCTGTTTTTT
TRBV7-9	.	many	TRBJ2-3	CASSSRGTGTQYF	TGTGCCAGCAGCTCAAGGGGGACGGGAACCCAGTATTTT
TRBV3-1	.	.	TRBJ1-5	CASSPHRDNQPQHF	TGTGCCAGCAGCCCCCACAGGGACAATCAGCCCCAGCATTTT
TRBV18	TRBD1	few	TRBJ2-3	CASSRRTGQTDTQYF	TGTGCCAGCTCCCGCCGGACAGGGCAGACAGATACGCAGTATTTT
TRBV28	TRBD1	many	TRBJ2-7	CASNTGGPSYEQYF	TGTGCCAGCAATACAGGGGGCCCGTCCTACGAGCAGTACTTC
TRBV7-8	.	.	TRBJ2-2	CASSPTRNTGELFF	TGTGCCAGCAGTCCGACAAGGAACACCGGGGAGCTGTTTTTT
TRBV7-6	.	.	TRBJ2-7	CASSQSTSNEQYF	TGTGCCAGCAGCCAGAGCACAAGCAACGAGCAGTACTTC
TRBV11-2	.	few	TRBJ1-3	CASRLRTVSGNTIYF	TGTGCCAGCAGGCTACGGACTGTTTCTGGAAACACCATATATTTT